The TCR beta chain described here comes from a study of T cells in tuberculosis. Study-level background: IGRA-negative adolescents, IGRA-positive adolescents with latent tuberculosis and adults with active tuberculosis formed this South African cohort.

The CDR3 sequence is 16 residues long. The ends were cut back, 1 base at V and 0 bases at J, with 10 bases in the middle. Germline values: CDR1 SGHVS, CDR2 FQNEAQ. Study-level points and caveats: GMM-specific TCRs were nearer to active tuberculosis alpha repertoires, suggesting expansion. Active tuberculosis patients had shorter CDR3-alpha; the beta difference was nonsignificant.

With respect to this clone: No antigen is known for it.

Sequencing used immunoSEQ multiplex PCR; TCRdb keeps in-frame clones, though not all of them. The sample consists of around 30,000 clones, over 85% of them appearing once. The sequencing sample was made of PBMCs. The sequence came from a donor aged 5-35 years with latent tuberculosis or without tuberculosis infection. The chain couples TRBV7-8 to TRBJ1-3; tentative D call: TRBD1 (5 bases). The CDR3 protein is CASSLVPGYSGNTIYF. For the CDR3, the DNA is TGTGCCAGCAGCTTAGTACCAGGGTACTCTGGAAACACCATATATTTT. The entire variable domain, with the rest obtained from reference TRBV7-8 and TRBJ1-3, is as follows: GAGVSQSPRYKVAKRGQDVALRCDPISGHVSLFWYQQALGQGPEFLTYFQNEAQLDKSGLPSDRFFAERPEGSVSTLKIQRTQQEDSAVYLCASSLVPGYSGNTIYFGEGSWLTVV.